These 16 T cell receptor beta chains originate from one sample sequenced in a study of T cells after yellow fever vaccination. TCRdb re-analysed the 5' RACE reads in MiXCR, keeping a single row per CDR3 protein. The table shows 620,000 or so distinct CDR3 sequences, with roughly a sixth occurring only once. Sequenced here: PBMCs, sampled about 5 days after the first yellow fever vaccination. The receptors shown here come from a man aged 18 to 30 who received the YFV17D yellow fever vaccine.

The V and J genes are TRBV27 and TRBJ2-7, with 7 bases fitting TRBD1. This CDR3 spans 13 amino acids. V was clipped by 2 bases and J by 5 bases; unmatched bases: 3. Germline V lookup: CDR1 MNHEY, CDR2 SMNVEV (reference sequence). In DNA form, the CDR3 reads TGTGCCAGCAGTTTACGACAGGGCGACGAGCAGTACTTC. Its translation: CASSLRQGDEQYF.

There are a few counts of this clonotype. V and J are TRBV6-1 and TRBJ1-5; no firm D call. The CDR3 runs 15 residues. V was clipped by 2 bases and J by 1 base, with 9 bases between them. Germline CDR1 MNHNS, CDR2 SASEGT. The CDR3 sequence is CASSEPVGSNQPQHF. CDR3 DNA: TGTGCCAGCAGTGAACCCGTGGGGAGCAATCAGCCCCAGCATTTT.

This chain connects TRBV27 to TRBJ1-6, with 10 bases identical to TRBD1. Germline V gene sequence: CDR1 MNHEY, CDR2 SMNVEV (reference sequence). There are 14 residues in the CDR3. J gave up 9 bases and V 4 bases, and 3 bases lay outside the gene matches. CDR3 DNA: TGTGCCAGCAGTTCCGGACAGGGGGGTTCACCCCTCCACTTT. It is translated as CASSSGQGGSPLHF.

The chain employs TRBV4-1 and TRBJ2-3; 16 bases match TRBD2. Per germline, CDR1 MGHRA and CDR2 YSYEKL. V lost 0 bases and J lost 0; bases outside the gene matches: 3. This CDR3 is built from 19 residues. CDR3 sequence reads: CASSQDLGLAGGSTDTQYF. DNA for the CDR3: TGCGCCAGCAGCCAAGATCTGGGACTAGCGGGGGGGAGCACAGATACGCAGTATTTT.

This clonotype showed up just a few times. This rearrangement joins TRBV12-3 or TRBV12-4 to TRBJ1-3; a possible D gene is TRBD1 (5 bases). The CDR3 length is 13 residues. V was pared by 10 bases and J by 1 base, with 11 bases between. The chain's CDR3 is CANRGASGNTIYF. In nucleotides, the CDR3 is TGTGCCAACAGAGGGGCATCTGGAAACACCATATATTTT.

The gene calls are TRBV3-1 and TRBJ1-6; 9 nucleotides agree with TRBD1. This CDR3 has 17 amino acids. With V trimmed by 1 base and J by 13 bases, 14 bases remained unmatched. The V gene's germline CDR1 is LGHDT and CDR2 YNNKEL (reference sequence). This CDR3 is CASSQVQGAGVGFPLHF. In nucleotides, the CDR3 is TGTGCCAGCAGCCAAGTACAGGGGGCAGGCGTCGGGTTTCCCCTCCACTTT.

This clonotype came up many times. V is TRBV5-4 and J is TRBJ2-7; 7 positions match TRBD1. The V gene's germline CDR1 is SGHNT and CDR2 YYREEE (reference sequence). V shed 0 bases and J 6 bases; nucleotides not matched to a gene: 0. The CDR3 consists of 12 residues. The CDR3 sequence is CASSLDRGEQYF. The DNA of the CDR3 is TGTGCCAGCAGCTTGGACAGGGGCGAGCAGTACTTC. The full variable domain, rest sourced from reference TRBV5-4 and TRBJ2-7, is ETGVTQSPTHLIKTRGQQVTLRCSSQSGHNTVSWYQQALGQGPQFIFQYYREEENGRGNFPPRFSGLQFPNYSSELNVNALELDDSALYLCASSLDRGEQYFGPGTRLTVT.

V usage is TRBV4-3 and J usage is TRBJ1-1; D is ambiguous. V shed 1 base and J shed 5 bases, with 14 bases lying between them. Looked up from germline, CDR1 is LGHNA and CDR2 is YSLEER. The CDR3 spans 15 residues. The CDR3 loop is CASSQVTGAGTEAFF. CDR3 DNA: TGCGCCAGCAGCCAAGTTACGGGCGCGGGGACTGAAGCTTTCTTT.

The CDR3 spells CASREPGQGSAEAFF. The CDR3 region has the DNA TGTGCCAGCAGAGAACCGGGACAGGGGAGTGCTGAAGCTTTCTTT. The chain has TRBV6-1 and TRBJ1-1; 10 nucleotides match TRBD1. J lost 6 bases, V lost 6 bases, and 10 bases had no gene match. Germline V gene data show CDR1 as MNHNS and CDR2 as SASEGT. The CDR3 spans 15 residues.

This chain's CDR3 is CASSWGLAGVDTGELFF. The CDR3 region has the DNA TGTGCCAGCAGTTGGGGACTAGCGGGGGTCGACACCGGGGAGCTGTTTTTT. The chain links TRBV12-3 or TRBV12-4 to TRBJ2-2, with 14 bases fitting TRBD2. V trimming: 4 bases; J trimming: 3 bases; junction bases outside the gene matches: 4. This CDR3 is built from 17 residues.

Points on this clonotype: A read error may produce the germline difference seen at one junction end. The chain combines TRBV25-1 with TRBJ2-7, with 11 bases identical to TRBD1. CDR1 is MGHDK and CDR2 is SYGVNS in the germline V gene. This CDR3 comprises 14 residues. CDR3 loop: CATSGDRGSYEQYF. Here the CDR3 DNA reads TGTGCCACCAGTGGGGACAGGGGGTCCTACGAGCAGTACTTC.

The sample holds one count of this clonotype. One base away lies a much larger clone, so this may be a sequencing read error. The V gene is TRBV6-5, the J gene TRBJ2-2; 7 nucleotides align to TRBD1. The germline CDR1 and CDR2 sequences are MNHEY and SVGAGI. The CDR3 extends over 17 amino acids. After removal of 2 bases from V and 6 bases from J, the junction contained 12 bases not matched to a gene. The CDR3 coding sequence is TGTGCCAGCAGTTACGGTGTCAGGGGGTTTAACTCCGGGGAGCTGTTTTTT. Protein: CASSYGVRGFNSGELFF.

CDR3 protein: CASSLRGAHEQFF. Written as DNA, the CDR3 is TGTGCCAGCAGTTTACGTGGGGCTCATGAGCAGTTCTTC. The V call is TRBV6-2 or TRBV6-3, the J call TRBJ2-1; possible D gene TRBD1, 5 bases. CDR3 size: 13 residues. Trimming pared 4 bases from V and 8 bases from J, leaving 12 bases between. Germline values: CDR1 MNHEY, CDR2 SVGEGT.

This chain joins TRBV4-1 and TRBJ2-2; TRBD2 matches 13 bases. Germline-derived CDR1 and CDR2 are MGHRA and YSYEKL. There are 17 residues in the CDR3. Trimming cost V 7 bases and J 4 bases; bases outside gene matches: 9. The CDR3 is CASTTLAGGPGTGELFF. CDR3 DNA sequence: TGCGCCAGCACCACACTAGCGGGGGGGCCCGGCACCGGGGAGCTGTTTTTT.

The V call is TRBV6-5, the J call TRBJ1-2; TRBD1 aligns across 8 bases. Germline V lookup: CDR1 MNHEY, CDR2 SVGAGI. Germline trimming cut 4 bases from V and 6 bases from J; bases unmatched to any gene: 7. This CDR3 region has 14 residues. CDR3 loop: CASSSRRQGNGYTF. The DNA for the CDR3 is TGTGCCAGCAGTTCACGGAGACAGGGGAATGGCTACACCTTC.

Concerning this clonotype: With a much larger clone just one base away, this may be a read error. The chain has TRBV3-1 and TRBJ2-1; possible D gene TRBD1, 5 bases. The V gene's germline CDR1 is LGHDT and CDR2 YNNKEL (reference sequence). This CDR3 contains 15 residues. CDR3 in amino acids: CASCQTLTVYNEQFF. CDR3 DNA: TGTGCCAGCTGCCAGACCCTGACAGTGTACAATGAGCAGTTCTTC.